Given below is one T cell receptor (beta chain) in context. Its cognate antigen is unknown. This sample is part of a study of T-cell reconstitution after alpha-beta-depleted transplantation in children. Study-level points and caveats: Expanded graft clones numbering several hundred reportedly gave rise to alpha-beta T cells about two months after transplant. After transplant, high TCRbeta diversity at day 60 in some patients arose from surviving recipient T cells and thymic progenitors.

Construction of the TCRbeta library involved unique molecular identifiers. MiXCR, applied by TCRdb to the PCR reads, yields one record per CDR3 protein. The data hold about 580,000 distinct CDR3 sequences, with roughly a quarter observed a single time. CDR1 is SGHRS, CDR2 YFSETQ, per germline. The CDR3 runs to 14 residues. Losses at the gene ends were 4 bases for V and 5 bases for J; bases not matched to a gene: 3. The chain has TRBV5-1 and TRBJ2-3; TRBD2 matches at 11 bases. This TCR derives from a boy in the first two years of life with Wiskott-Aldrich syndrome, due to receive a stem cell transplant. This sample comprised PBMCs, obtained before TCRalphabeta/CD19-depleted stem cell transplant. This chain's CDR3 is CASSKGLAGDTQYF. The DNA of the CDR3 is TGCGCCAGCAGCAAAGGACTAGCGGGAGATACGCAGTATTTT. Complete variable domain (other parts from reference TRBV5-1 and TRBJ2-3): KAGVTQTPRYLIKTRGQQVTLSCSPISGHRSVSWYQQTPGQGLQFLFEYFSETQRNKGNFPGRFSGRQFSNSRSEMNVSTLELGDSALYLCASSKGLAGDTQYFGPGTRLTVL.